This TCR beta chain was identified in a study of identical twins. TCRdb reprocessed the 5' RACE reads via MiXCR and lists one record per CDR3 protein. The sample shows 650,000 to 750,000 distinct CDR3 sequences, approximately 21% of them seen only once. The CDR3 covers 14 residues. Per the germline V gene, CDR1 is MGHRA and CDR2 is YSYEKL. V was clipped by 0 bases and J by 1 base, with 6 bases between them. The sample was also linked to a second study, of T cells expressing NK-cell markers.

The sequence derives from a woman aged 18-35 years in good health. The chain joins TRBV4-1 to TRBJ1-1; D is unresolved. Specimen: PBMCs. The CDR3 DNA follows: TGCGCCAGCAGCCAAGATAGTAGGAACACTGAAGCTTTCTTT. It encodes CASSQDSRNTEAFF.